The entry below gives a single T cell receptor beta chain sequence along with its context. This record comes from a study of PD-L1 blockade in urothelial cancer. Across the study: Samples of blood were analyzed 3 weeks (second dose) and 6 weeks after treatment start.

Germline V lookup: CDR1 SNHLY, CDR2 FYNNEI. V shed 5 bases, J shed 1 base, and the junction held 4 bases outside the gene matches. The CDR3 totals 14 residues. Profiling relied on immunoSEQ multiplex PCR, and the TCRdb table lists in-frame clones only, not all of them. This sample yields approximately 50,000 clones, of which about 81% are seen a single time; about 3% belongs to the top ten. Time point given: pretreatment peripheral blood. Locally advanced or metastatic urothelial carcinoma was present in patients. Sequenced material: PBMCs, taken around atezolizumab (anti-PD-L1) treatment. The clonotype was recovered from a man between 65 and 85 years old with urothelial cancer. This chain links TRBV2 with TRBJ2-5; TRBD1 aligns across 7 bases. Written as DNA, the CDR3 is TGTGCCAGCAGTCGGGACAGAACCCAAGAGACCCAGTACTTC. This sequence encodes CASSRDRTQETQYF.